This TCR beta chain was identified in a study of OX40 agonist ivuxolimab in advanced cancers. Study context: Males comprised over 80% of the group, whose mean age was around 62 years (range about 20 to 90).

The germline V gene encodes CDR1 SGHTA and CDR2 FQGNSA. The CDR3 sequence is 17 residues long. Trimming cost V 6 bases and J 6 bases; bases outside gene matches: 13. Method: immunoSEQ multiplex PCR; TCRdb's copy keeps in-frame clones and lacks some. Seen here are tens of thousands of clones, approximately 80% observed once, and the top ten hold less than 30%. The sample here was CD4+ or CD8+ T cells sorted from blood, taken in a trial of the OX40 agonist ivuxolimab. This receptor was obtained from an adult with an advanced solid tumor such as melanoma, head and neck, liver or kidney cancer. This chain links TRBV7-2 with TRBJ2-2; 10 bases line up with TRBD2. CDR3 nucleotides: TGTGCCAGCAGGTCTAGCGGGAGTGGTGTAGGGGCCGGGGAGCTGTTTTTT. It yields the protein CASRSSGSGVGAGELFF.